The T cell receptor beta chain described here comes from a study of shared clonotypes between healthy human individuals. At the level of the study: CD4 naive cells filled three plates per donor, CD4 memory three, CD8 naive two and CD8 memory one.

Germline V gives CDR1 MNHEY, CDR2 SMNVEV (reference sequence). The CDR3 runs 15 residues. V shed 6 bases, J shed 0 bases, and the junction held 5 bases outside the gene matches. At deep level, the assay was performed. The authors distributed each subset's genomic DNA evenly over several immunoSEQ plates. Method: immunoSEQ multiplex PCR; TCRdb's copy keeps in-frame clones and lacks some. The table lists around 1.5 million clones, 98% of them singletons. A note on this clone: The antigen remains undetermined. Other DNA sequences in the same sample also yield this CDR3.

Points from the study as a whole: Clonotype sharing among donors was thought likely to change with sequencing depth.

Input material: naive CD4+ T cells sorted from blood. Subset in this sample: CD45RA+ positively selected. The V and J genes are TRBV27 and TRBJ2-1; 7 nucleotides agree with TRBD1. This clonotype originated in a man aged 25 to 40 in good health. This chain's CDR3 is CASSPDRSSYNEQFF. The CDR3, as DNA: TGTGCCAGCAGCCCGGACAGGAGCTCCTACAATGAGCAGTTCTTC.